One sample yielded the 9 T cell receptor beta chains listed below, sequenced in a study of blood T cell repertoires in COVID-19. Sequenced by immunoSEQ multiplex PCR; TCRdb stores in-frame clones only, minus some. This table holds fewer than 200,000 clones, roughly 80% found once. The sample was peripheral blood. The receptors here all came from a man aged 60 to 69 with acute or convalescent COVID-19.

This chain connects TRBV6-6 to TRBJ1-1; possibly TRBD1 for D (5 bases). CDR1 is MNHNY, CDR2 SVGAGI, per germline (reference sequence). The V gene lost 6 bases and the J gene lost 11 bases, with 16 bases spanning the gap. The CDR3 spans 12 residues. In nucleotides, the CDR3 is TGTGCCAGCAGCCAGTCGGGGGAGCGGGCTTTCTTT. Its translation is CASSQSGERAFF.

The V call is TRBV29-1, the J call TRBJ1-5; TRBD1 aligns across 9 bases. Germline assignment: CDR1 SQVTM and CDR2 ANQGSEA. The trim removed 5 bases at V and 6 bases at J, leaving 11 bases unmatched. The CDR3 has 15 residues. The CDR3 region has the DNA TGCAGCGTTTCTACCGGGACAGGGATAGGTCAGCCCCAGCATTTT. Translated, it gives CSVSTGTGIGQPQHF.

V usage is TRBV27 and J usage is TRBJ2-5, with 14 bases matching TRBD2. The junction had 6 bases not matched to a gene; V was cut back by 5 bases and J by 7 bases. This CDR3 comprises 15 residues. Per the germline V gene, CDR1 is MNHEY and CDR2 is SMNVEV (reference sequence). Written as DNA, the CDR3 is TGTGCCAGCAGTGCCGGGACTAGCGGGAGAGGGACCCAGTACTTC. Translation gives CASSAGTSGRGTQYF.

The V and J genes are TRBV6-5 and TRBJ2-1; 9 nucleotides agree with TRBD1. This CDR3 has 15 residues. After removal of 8 bases from V and 8 bases from J, the junction contained 13 bases not matched to a gene. Germline CDR1 reads MNHEY; CDR2 reads SVGAGI. The CDR3 is CASALWNRGLDEQFF. The CDR3 region has the DNA TGTGCCAGCGCCCTATGGAACAGGGGGCTCGATGAGCAGTTCTTC.

This sequence joins TRBV5-1 and TRBJ2-5; D call uncertain. CDR3 length: 13 amino acids. CDR1 and CDR2 from the germline V gene are SGHRS and YFSETQ. V was clipped by 4 bases and J by 0 bases, with 7 bases between them. The CDR3 loop reads CASSLPHQETQYF. In DNA, the CDR3 is TGCGCCAGCAGCCTACCCCACCAAGAGACCCAGTACTTC.

The V gene is TRBV24-1, the J gene TRBJ2-5, with D possibly matching TRBD2 (5 bases). The germline V and J ends were trimmed by 7 bases and 2 bases, with 10 bases remaining between them. Germline values: CDR1 KGHDR, CDR2 SFDVKD. The CDR3 covers 13 residues. The CDR3 nucleotides are TGTGCCACCAGGAGTAGCGCGCAAGAGACCCAGTACTTC. Translating gives CATRSSAQETQYF.

The V and J genes are TRBV7-9 and TRBJ1-4, with D tentatively TRBD1 (5 bases). V was cut by 5 bases and J by 3 bases, with 16 bases left in between. The CDR3 is 16 amino acids. Germline loops: CDR1 SEHNR, CDR2 FQNEAQ (reference sequence). For the CDR3, the DNA is TGTGCCAGCAGCCCTAGTGGGGCGCAATCTAATGAAAAACTGTTTTTT. It specifies CASSPSGAQSNEKLFF.

The chain combines TRBV7-2 with TRBJ1-2, with 9 bases identical to TRBD1. J was trimmed by 2 bases and V by 7 bases; bases with no gene match: 5. The CDR3 runs 14 residues. From germline, CDR1 is SGHTA and CDR2 FQGNSA. In DNA form, the CDR3 reads TGTGCCAGCACCTCGACAGGGGGGAACTATGGCTACACCTTC. This sequence encodes CASTSTGGNYGYTF.

V and J are TRBV6-5 and TRBJ1-2, with D tentatively TRBD1 (5 bases). Germline V lookup: CDR1 MNHEY, CDR2 SVGAGI. The CDR3 runs 12 residues. Trimming pared 7 bases from V and 5 bases from J, leaving 11 bases between. DNA of the CDR3: TGTGCCAGCACCACGGGGACTTATGGCTACACCTTC. Translation: CASTTGTYGYTF.